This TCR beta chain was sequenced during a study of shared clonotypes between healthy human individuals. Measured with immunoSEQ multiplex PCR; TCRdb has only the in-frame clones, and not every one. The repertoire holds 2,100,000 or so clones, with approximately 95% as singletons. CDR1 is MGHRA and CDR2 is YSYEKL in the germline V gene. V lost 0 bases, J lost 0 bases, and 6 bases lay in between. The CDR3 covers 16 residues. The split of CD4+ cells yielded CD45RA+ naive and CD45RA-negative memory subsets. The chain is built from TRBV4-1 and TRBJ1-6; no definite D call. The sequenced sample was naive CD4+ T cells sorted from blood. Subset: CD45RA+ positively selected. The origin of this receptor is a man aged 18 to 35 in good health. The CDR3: CASSQEGSSYNSPLHF. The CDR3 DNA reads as TGCGCCAGCAGCCAAGAAGGGAGCTCCTATAATTCACCCCTCCACTTT.